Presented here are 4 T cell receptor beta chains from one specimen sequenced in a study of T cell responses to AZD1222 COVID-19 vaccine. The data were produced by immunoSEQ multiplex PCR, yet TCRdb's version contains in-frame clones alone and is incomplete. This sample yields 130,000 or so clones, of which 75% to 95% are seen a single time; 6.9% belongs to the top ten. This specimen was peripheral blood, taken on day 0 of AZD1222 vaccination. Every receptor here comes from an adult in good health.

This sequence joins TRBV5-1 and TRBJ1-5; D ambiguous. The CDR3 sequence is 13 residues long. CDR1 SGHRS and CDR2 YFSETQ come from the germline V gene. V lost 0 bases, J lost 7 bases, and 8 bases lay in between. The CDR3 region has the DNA TGCGCCAGCAGCTTGGCCGGAGGCCAGCCCCAGCATTTT. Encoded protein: CASSLAGGQPQHF.

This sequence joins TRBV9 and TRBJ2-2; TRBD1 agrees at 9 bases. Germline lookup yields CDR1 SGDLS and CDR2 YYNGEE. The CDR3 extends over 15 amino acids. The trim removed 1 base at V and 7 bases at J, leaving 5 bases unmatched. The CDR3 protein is CASSVLQGAVGELFF. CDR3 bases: TGTGCCAGCAGCGTATTACAGGGGGCTGTCGGGGAGCTGTTTTTT.

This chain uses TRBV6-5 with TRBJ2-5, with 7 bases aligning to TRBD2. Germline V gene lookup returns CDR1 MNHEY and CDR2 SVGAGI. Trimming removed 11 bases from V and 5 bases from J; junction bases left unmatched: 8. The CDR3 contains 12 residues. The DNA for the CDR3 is TGTGCCCAAGTGGGAGGGTGGGAGACCCAGTACTTC. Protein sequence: CAQVGGWETQYF.

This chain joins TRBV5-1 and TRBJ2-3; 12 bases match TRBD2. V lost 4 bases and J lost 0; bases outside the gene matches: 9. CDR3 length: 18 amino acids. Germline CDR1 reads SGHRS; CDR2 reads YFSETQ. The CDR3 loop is CASSITSGGPTSTDTQYF. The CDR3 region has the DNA TGCGCCAGCAGCATAACTAGCGGGGGGCCTACTAGCACAGATACGCAGTATTTT. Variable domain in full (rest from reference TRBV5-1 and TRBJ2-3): KAGVTQTPRYLIKTRGQQVTLSCSPISGHRSVSWYQQTPGQGLQFLFEYFSETQRNKGNFPGRFSGRQFSNSRSEMNVSTLELGDSALYLCASSITSGGPTSTDTQYFGPGTRLTVL.